This TCR beta chain was captured by sequencing in a study of PD-L1 blockade in urothelial cancer. Overall study: Prior regimens of chemotherapy numbered 0 to 3 per patient. When blood samples were assessed, the median T cell count was some 150,000. Study-wide results and caveats: Durable-benefit patients expanded tumor-associated blood clones more at 3 weeks.

The CDR3 spans 15 residues. From germline, CDR1 is SGHAT and CDR2 FQNNGV. V was clipped by 4 bases and J by 2 bases, with 15 bases between them. The protocol was immunoSEQ multiplex PCR, while the TCRdb copy is restricted to in-frame clones and leaves out a portion. The data show about 86,000 clones, about 83% seen once. Regarding time point: pretreatment peripheral blood. Each patient gave between 1 and 8 samples, pretreatment and on-treatment. Comment on this clone: Its antigen is unidentified.

Sample: PBMCs, taken around atezolizumab (anti-PD-L1) treatment. The gene calls are TRBV11-2 and TRBJ2-7, with D tentatively TRBD1 (6 bases). The sequence derives from a man aged 55 to 70 with urothelial cancer. The DNA for the CDR3 is TGTGCCAGCAGCTGGACAGATTACAAAGCCTACGAGCAGTACTTC. Protein sequence: CASSWTDYKAYEQYF.